This T cell receptor (beta chain) was observed in a study of OX40 agonist ivuxolimab in advanced cancers. The overall study: People in dose escalation had one of these cancers: hepatocellular carcinoma, melanoma, renal cell or head and neck cancer. Cohort: around 83% men, mean age 60, aged about 20 to 90. Anti-PD-1, anti-PD-L1 or anti-CTLA-4 therapy given earlier was allowed, and 35% to 50% had some. Study-level points and caveats: The study found that CD8+ T cells averaged more expanded clones than CD4+.

Comment on this clone: No antigen is known for it.

Only in-frame clones appear in the TCRdb table, and some are missing; sequencing was by immunoSEQ multiplex PCR. The sample has tens of thousands of clones, 85% to 90% seen once. The V gene lost 8 bases and the J gene lost 0 bases, with 10 bases spanning the gap. Germline V gene data show CDR1 as SNHLY and CDR2 as FYNNEI. CDR3 size: 13 residues. Sequences were derived from CD4+ or CD8+ T cells sorted from blood, sampled in a trial of the OX40 agonist ivuxolimab. The source is an adult with an advanced solid tumor such as melanoma, head and neck, liver or kidney cancer. J is TRBJ1-1 and V is TRBV2; D is perhaps TRBD1 (6 bases). The CDR3 spells CASRGDMNTEAFF. The DNA of the CDR3 is TGTGCCAGCCGAGGGGACATGAACACTGAAGCTTTCTTT. The full variable domain, in which reference TRBV2 and TRBJ1-1 provide the parts outside the CDR3, is EPEVTQTPSHQVTQMGQEVILRCVPISNHLYFYWYRQILGQKVEFLVSFYNNEISEKSEIFDDQFSVERPDGSNFTLKIRSTKLEDSAMYFCASRGDMNTEAFFGQGTRLTVV.